Below are 18 T cell receptor beta chains sequenced from a single sample in a study of T cell responses to AZD1222 COVID-19 vaccine. Profiling relied on immunoSEQ multiplex PCR, and the TCRdb table lists in-frame clones only, not all of them. This table holds about 120,000 clones, over 75% found once. Sequencing was performed on peripheral blood, taken on day 0 of AZD1222 vaccination. The receptors come from an adult in good health.

The rearrangement links TRBV29-1 to TRBJ2-3; 10 bases agree with TRBD2. This CDR3 has 14 amino acids. Germline lookup yields CDR1 SQVTM and CDR2 ANQGSEA. J gave up 4 bases and V 7 bases, and 8 bases lay outside the gene matches. As DNA, the CDR3 is TGCAGCGAAAGGCCTAGCGGGAGAGCAGATACGCAGTATTTT. This encodes CSERPSGRADTQYF.

This chain joins TRBV19 and TRBJ2-7, with TRBD1 matching 9 bases. Germline V gives CDR1 LNHDA, CDR2 SQIVND (reference sequence). This CDR3 contains 14 residues. Trimming cost V 5 bases and J 4 bases; bases outside gene matches: 6. The CDR3 DNA reads as TGTGCCAGTAGTGGACAGGGGAGACTTTACGAGCAGTACTTC. The encoded protein is CASSGQGRLYEQYF.

The CDR3 is CASSIPGTGGNQPQHF. The CDR3 DNA reads TGTGCCAGTAGTATCCCGGGGACAGGGGGCAATCAGCCCCAGCATTTT. V usage is TRBV19 and J usage is TRBJ1-5; TRBD1 matches 10 bases. This CDR3 has 16 amino acids. V dropped 3 bases and J dropped 2; count of bases not matched to a gene: 4. The germline CDR1 and CDR2 sequences are LNHDA and SQIVND (reference sequence).

The V call is TRBV13, the J call TRBJ1-6, with TRBD1 as a possible D gene (5 bases). The V gene lost 5 bases and the J gene lost 14 bases, with 16 bases spanning the gap. Germline lookup yields CDR1 PRHDT and CDR2 FYEKMQ (reference sequence). The CDR3 sequence is 13 residues long. DNA of the CDR3: TGTGCCAGCAGCACTCATCAGGGAGCTACCCTCCACTTT. This sequence encodes CASSTHQGATLHF.

The CDR3 region is CATSDLVGDQETQYF. The DNA of the CDR3 is TGTGCCACCAGTGATTTGGTTGGGGACCAAGAGACCCAGTACTTC. This chain links TRBV24-1 with TRBJ2-5; D gene unclear. The CDR3 covers 15 residues. Trimming left V 0 bases short and J 0 bases short, with 7 bases between. Germline V gene lookup returns CDR1 KGHDR and CDR2 SFDVKD.

V usage is TRBV25-1 and J usage is TRBJ1-5, with 8 bases aligning to TRBD1. Trimming took 5 bases from V and 7 from J; bases not matched to a gene: 4. The CDR3 has 13 residues. CDR1 MGHDK and CDR2 SYGVNS come from the germline V gene. The chain's CDR3 is CASSTTGEQPQHF. CDR3 DNA: TGTGCCAGCAGTACGACAGGGGAACAGCCCCAGCATTTT.

The chain recombines TRBV19 with TRBJ1-6, with D maybe TRBD1 (6 bases). The length of the CDR3 is 15 residues. The V gene lost 6 bases and the J gene lost 9 bases, with 18 bases spanning the gap. Germline V gene lookup returns CDR1 LNHDA and CDR2 SQIVND (reference sequence). CDR3 region: CASSDGQPDTSPLHF. The CDR3, as DNA: TGTGCCAGTAGCGACGGACAGCCCGATACTTCACCCCTCCACTTT.

This clone was observed a handful of times. This chain uses TRBV10-3 with TRBJ2-5, with 9 bases that match TRBD2. This CDR3 region has 15 residues. Trimming cost V 2 bases and J 3 bases; bases outside gene matches: 4. CDR1 is ENHRY and CDR2 is SYGVKD in the germline V gene. In DNA form, the CDR3 reads TGTGCCATCAGTGAGAGCGGGGGGCTTAAAGAGACCCAGTACTTC. Its protein is CAISESGGLKETQYF.

The CDR3, as DNA: TGCGCCAGCAGCCAAGAAGGAGGGCGGAGCTCCTACAATGAGCAGTTCTTC. This codes for CASSQEGGRSSYNEQFF. The J gene is TRBJ2-1, the V gene TRBV4-1; D is perhaps TRBD2 (6 bases). Trimming took off 0 bases at V and 0 bases at J, with 12 bases between the two ends. Germline V gene lookup returns CDR1 MGHRA and CDR2 YSYEKL. There are 17 residues in the CDR3.

The J gene is TRBJ2-7, the V gene TRBV25-1; 7 bases align to TRBD1. CDR1 MGHDK and CDR2 SYGVNS come from the germline V gene. V shed 4 bases and J 7 bases; nucleotides not matched to a gene: 22. The CDR3 runs 18 residues. The CDR3 DNA reads as TGTGCCAGCAGTGCAACCAGCCCTCGGGACAGCGCCTGGGGGGAGCAGTACTTC. Protein: CASSATSPRDSAWGEQYF.

The chain employs TRBV29-1 and TRBJ1-1; 10 bases map to TRBD1. The CDR3 is 11 amino acids. Germline V gene lookup returns CDR1 SQVTM and CDR2 ANQGSEA. The ends lost 7 bases at V and 6 bases at J; junction bases unmatched: 2. The chain's CDR3 is CSGDRGAEAFF. The CDR3 nucleotides are TGCAGCGGGGACAGGGGTGCTGAAGCTTTCTTT.

This chain links TRBV7-3 with TRBJ2-7, with unresolved D. CDR1 and CDR2 from the germline V gene are SGHTA and FQGTGA. V was pared by 2 bases and J by 4 bases, with 9 bases between. The CDR3 is 13 residues long. The CDR3 DNA is TGTGCCAGCAGCTTAGGGCGGAGATACGAGCAGTACTTC. Its translation: CASSLGRRYEQYF. The full variable domain, rest sourced from reference TRBV7-3 and TRBJ2-7, is GAGVSQTPSNKVTEKGKYVELRCDPISGHTALYWYRQSLGQGPEFLIYFQGTGAADDSGLPNDRFFAVRPEGSVSTLKIQRTERGDSAVYLCASSLGRRYEQYFGPGTRLTVT.

The chain carries TRBV9 and TRBJ2-5, with 10 bases that match TRBD2. V shed 0 bases, J shed 4 bases, and the junction held 12 bases outside the gene matches. This CDR3 has 18 amino acids. Per the germline V gene, CDR1 is SGDLS and CDR2 is YYNGEE. CDR3 coding DNA: TGTGCCAGCAGCGTAGGAGGGGTAGCGGGAGGAGGGGCAGAGACCCAGTACTTC. It specifies CASSVGGVAGGGAETQYF.

This rearrangement joins TRBV4-1 to TRBJ1-5; D perhaps matches TRBD1 (6 bases). The germline V and J ends were trimmed by 1 base and 6 bases, with 19 bases remaining between them. The CDR3 is 17 residues long. The germline gives CDR1 MGHRA, CDR2 YSYEKL. Written as DNA, the CDR3 is TGCGCCAGCAGCCAAGGCCTCCTACAGGGTAGGGGTCAGCCCCAGCATTTT. Translated, it gives CASSQGLLQGRGQPQHF.

The rearrangement links TRBV9 to TRBJ2-3; D uncertain. Germline CDR1 is SGDLS and CDR2 is YYNGEE. V dropped 2 bases and J dropped 4 bases, with 14 bases sitting between them. This CDR3 contains 15 residues. CDR3 protein: CASSVGQSQPDTQYF. The CDR3 DNA follows: TGTGCCAGCAGCGTGGGCCAGTCCCAGCCAGATACGCAGTATTTT.

This chain connects TRBV6-5 to TRBJ2-1; TRBD2 might be the D (5 bases). CDR1 is MNHEY, CDR2 SVGAGI, per germline. Trimming removed 8 bases from V and 7 bases from J, with 15 bases in between. The CDR3 spans 13 residues. The CDR3 protein is CASQEDFLNEQFF. DNA for the CDR3: TGTGCCAGCCAAGAGGACTTTTTGAATGAGCAGTTCTTC.

J is TRBJ2-1 and V is TRBV9; possible D gene TRBD2, 6 bases. Germline loops: CDR1 SGDLS, CDR2 YYNGEE. The CDR3 runs 14 residues. V dropped 0 bases and J dropped 5 bases, with 9 bases sitting between them. The CDR3 nucleotides read TGTGCCAGCAGCGTAGGGGACTGGAACAATGAGCAGTTCTTC. Translating it yields CASSVGDWNNEQFF.

This clone was counted once. The chain links TRBV5-4 to TRBJ1-6, with a weak D call TRBD1 (6 bases). CDR1 and CDR2 (germline): SGHNT, YYREEE (reference sequence). Trimming took 4 bases from V and 10 from J, leaving 24 bases between them. This CDR3 is 17 amino acids long. Written as DNA, the CDR3 is TGTGCCAGCAGCCCTCTTAATGGGGACACCCGGGGGTCACCCCTCCACTTT. It codes for CASSPLNGDTRGSPLHF.